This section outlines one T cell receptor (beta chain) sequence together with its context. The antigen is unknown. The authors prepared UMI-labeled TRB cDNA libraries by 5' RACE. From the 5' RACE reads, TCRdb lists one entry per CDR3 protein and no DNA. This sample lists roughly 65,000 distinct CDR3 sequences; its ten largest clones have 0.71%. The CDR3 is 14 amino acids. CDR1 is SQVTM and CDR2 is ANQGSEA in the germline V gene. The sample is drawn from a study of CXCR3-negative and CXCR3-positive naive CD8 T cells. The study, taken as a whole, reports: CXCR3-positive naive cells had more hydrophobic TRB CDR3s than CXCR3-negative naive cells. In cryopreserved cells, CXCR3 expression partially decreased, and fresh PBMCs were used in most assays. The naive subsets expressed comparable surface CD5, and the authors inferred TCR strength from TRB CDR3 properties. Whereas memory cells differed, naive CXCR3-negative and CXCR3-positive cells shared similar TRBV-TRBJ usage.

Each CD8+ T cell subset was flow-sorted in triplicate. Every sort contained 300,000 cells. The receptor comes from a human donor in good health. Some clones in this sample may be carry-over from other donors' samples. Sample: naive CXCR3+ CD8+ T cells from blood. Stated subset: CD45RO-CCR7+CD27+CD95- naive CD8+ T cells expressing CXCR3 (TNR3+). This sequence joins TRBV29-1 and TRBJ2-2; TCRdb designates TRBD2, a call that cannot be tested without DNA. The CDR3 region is CTVEGDSNTGELFF.